Below are 6 T cell receptor beta chains sequenced from a single sample in a study of radiotherapy plus CTLA-4 blockade in lung cancer. The data were produced by immunoSEQ multiplex PCR, yet TCRdb's version contains in-frame clones alone and is incomplete. The table lists about 85,000 clones, roughly 86% of them singletons. The sequences come from peripheral blood, collected from a patient treated with radiotherapy plus ipilimumab. The origin of the receptors is a human donor with non-small cell lung cancer who had a partial response to radiotherapy plus ipilimumab.

V gene TRBV6-1 combines with J gene TRBJ2-5; 9 bases match TRBD1. In germline, CDR1 is MNHNS, CDR2 SASEGT. V shed 7 bases and J 2 bases; nucleotides not matched to a gene: 5. This CDR3 is built from 14 residues. The CDR3 loop is CASNRDRGQETQYF. As DNA, the CDR3 is TGTGCCAGCAATAGAGACAGGGGGCAAGAGACCCAGTACTTC.

The V gene is TRBV6-4, the J gene TRBJ2-1; 9 bases map to TRBD2. Germline CDR1 and CDR2: MRHNA and SNTAGT. V trimming: 0 bases; J trimming: 7 bases; junction bases outside the gene matches: 16. This CDR3 spans 19 amino acids. CDR3 protein: CASSDSIIAGGPSGNEQFF. The CDR3 bases are TGTGCCAGCAGTGACTCGATTATCGCGGGAGGGCCCTCGGGTAATGAGCAGTTCTTC.

V and J are TRBV28 and TRBJ2-1; 11 bases align to TRBD2. This CDR3 contains 18 residues. Germline CDR1 reads MDHEN; CDR2 reads SYDVKM. After removal of 3 bases from V and 4 bases from J, the junction contained 11 bases not matched to a gene. The CDR3 here is CASSLKTSGILIYNEQFF. The CDR3 DNA is TGTGCCAGCAGTTTGAAGACTAGCGGGATTTTGATTTACAATGAGCAGTTCTTC. The variable domain in full, completed from reference TRBV28 and TRBJ2-1, reads DVKVTQSSRYLVKRTGEKVFLECVQDMDHENMFWYRQDPGLGLRLIYFSYDVKMKEKGDIPEGYSVSREKKERFSLILESASTNQTSMYLCASSLKTSGILIYNEQFFGPGTRLTVL.

This rearrangement joins TRBV4-3 to TRBJ1-2; 9 bases map to TRBD1. Germline V gene data show CDR1 as LGHNA and CDR2 as YSLEER. The CDR3 is made up of 15 amino acids. V shed 1 base and J 4 bases; nucleotides not matched to a gene: 4. The CDR3 nucleotides read TGCGCCAGCAGCCAAGCTCGGGACAGGGTCTATGGCTACACCTTC. Residues: CASSQARDRVYGYTF.

The chain is built from TRBV15 and TRBJ2-1; TRBD2 agrees at 7 bases. The V gene end was trimmed by 6 bases and the J gene end by 10 bases; junction bases not matched to a gene: 18. The germline V gene has CDR1 LNHNV and CDR2 YYDKDF (reference sequence). The CDR3 runs to 16 residues. CDR3 residues: CATSLGRGSGLWEQFF. CDR3 nucleotides: TGTGCCACCAGTCTCGGGCGCGGGAGTGGCCTTTGGGAGCAGTTCTTC.

As for this clone: The sample has other DNA sequences that encode this CDR3 too. The rearrangement uses TRBV7-9 and TRBJ2-6; D possibly corresponds to TRBD1 (5 bases). The CDR3 spans 15 residues. The V end lost 2 bases, the J end lost 2 bases, and 7 bases lay between the germline ends. In germline, CDR1 is SEHNR, CDR2 FQNEAQ (reference sequence). The CDR3 bases are TGTGCCAGCAGCTTACAGGGCGCTGGGGCCAACGTCCTGACTTTC. Residues: CASSLQGAGANVLTF.